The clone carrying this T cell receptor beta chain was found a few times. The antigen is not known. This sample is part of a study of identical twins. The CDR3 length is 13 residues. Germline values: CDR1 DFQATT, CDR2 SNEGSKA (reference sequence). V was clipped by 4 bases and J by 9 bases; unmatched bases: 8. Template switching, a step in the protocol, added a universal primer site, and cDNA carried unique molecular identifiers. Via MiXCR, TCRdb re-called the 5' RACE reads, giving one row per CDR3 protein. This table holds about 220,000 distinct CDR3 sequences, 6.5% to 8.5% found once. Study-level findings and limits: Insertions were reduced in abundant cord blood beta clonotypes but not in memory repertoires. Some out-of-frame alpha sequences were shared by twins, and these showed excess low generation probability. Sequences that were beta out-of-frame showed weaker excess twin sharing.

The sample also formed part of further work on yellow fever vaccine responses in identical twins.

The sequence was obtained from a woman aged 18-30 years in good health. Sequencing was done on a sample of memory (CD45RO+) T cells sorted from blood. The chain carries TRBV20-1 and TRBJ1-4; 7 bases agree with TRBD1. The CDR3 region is CSATQGGGKKLFF. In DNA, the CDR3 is TGCAGTGCTACCCAGGGGGGAGGTAAAAAACTGTTTTTT.